A single sample gave rise to the 10 T cell receptor beta chains below, sequenced in a study of siplizumab effects on memory and regulatory T cells. TCRdb keeps only in-frame clones here, not all; method: immunoSEQ multiplex PCR. The sample holds 60,000 to 70,000 clones, approximately 89% seen once. Source material: Tregs sorted from blood. All receptors derive from a human donor in good health.

V gene TRBV5-4 combines with J gene TRBJ2-2; D unresolved. Germline V gene lookup returns CDR1 SGHNT and CDR2 YYREEE (reference sequence). V dropped 4 bases and J dropped 0 bases, with 13 bases sitting between them. This CDR3 comprises 16 residues. The CDR3 reads CASSTKGLANTGELFF. CDR3 coding DNA: TGTGCCAGCAGCACCAAAGGGCTCGCGAACACCGGGGAGCTGTTTTTT.

This chain uses TRBV6-1 with TRBJ2-7; tentatively, D is TRBD2 (5 bases). Trimming shortened V by 8 bases and J by 5 bases, and 13 bases separated the two germline ends. The CDR3 has 12 residues. Germline lookup yields CDR1 MNHNS and CDR2 SASEGT. The CDR3 is CASSPTRHEQYF. The CDR3 region has the DNA TGTGCCAGCTCCCCCACTAGGCACGAGCAGTACTTC.

The V gene is TRBV11-3, the J gene TRBJ2-1; D is uncertain. The CDR3 contains 15 residues. Trimming took off 3 bases at V and 3 bases at J, with 12 bases between the two ends. Per germline, CDR1 SGHNT and CDR2 YENEEA. CDR3 coding DNA: TGTGCCAGCAGCTTTTCCGCAATGCGCTACAATGAGCAGTTCTTC. The encoded protein is CASSFSAMRYNEQFF.

This sequence joins TRBV18 and TRBJ2-3; perhaps TRBD2 as D (6 bases). Trimming shortened V by 3 bases and J by 0 bases, and 10 bases separated the two germline ends. Germline CDR1 KGHSH, CDR2 LQKENI. This CDR3 has 15 amino acids. The CDR3 region is CASSPAGTSTDTQYF. In nucleotides, the CDR3 is TGTGCCAGCTCACCGGCCGGGACTAGCACAGATACGCAGTATTTT. Together with reference TRBV18 and TRBJ2-3, the CDR3 gives the full variable domain: NAGVMQNPRHLVRRRGQEARLRCSPMKGHSHVYWYRQLPEEGLKFMVYLQKENIIDESGMPKERFSAEFPKEGPSILRIQQVVRGDSAAYFCASSPAGTSTDTQYFGPGTRLTVL.

The chain employs TRBV14 and TRBJ2-7; TRBD2 aligns across 10 bases. J lost 1 base, V lost 3 bases, and 3 bases had no gene match. CDR1 and CDR2 (germline): SGHDN, FVKESK. This CDR3 spans 15 amino acids. In nucleotides, the CDR3 is TGTGCCAGCAGCCACTGGACTAGCGGTTCCTACGAGCAGTACTTC. Its protein product is CASSHWTSGSYEQYF.

J is TRBJ2-2 and V is TRBV5-4; 8 bases fit TRBD2. CDR3 size: 17 residues. The junction had 13 bases not matched to a gene; V was cut back by 2 bases and J by 7 bases. CDR1 and CDR2 from the germline V gene are SGHNT and YYREEE (reference sequence). The CDR3 is CASSLWAGGNRRGELFF. The CDR3, as DNA: TGTGCCAGCAGCTTATGGGCGGGAGGCAACCGACGCGGGGAGCTGTTTTTT.

V usage is TRBV5-1 and J usage is TRBJ2-7; TRBD2 matches 10 bases. The CDR3 runs 15 residues. V shed 0 bases, J shed 2 bases, and the junction held 2 bases outside the gene matches. Germline V CDR1 and CDR2: SGHRS, YFSETQ. CDR3 bases: TGCGCCAGCAGCTTGGCCGGACTAGCGGCCTACGAGCAGTACTTC. This translates into CASSLAGLAAYEQYF.

J is TRBJ2-7 and V is TRBV10-3; D is ambiguous. Germline CDR1 and CDR2: ENHRY and SYGVKD. This CDR3 has 12 amino acids. V lost 4 bases and J 3 bases, leaving 7 bases between the germline ends. CDR3 nucleotides: TGTGCCATCAGTGGGACCAACTACGAGCAGTACTTC. This translates into CAISGTNYEQYF.

V and J are TRBV6-1 and TRBJ2-2, with 10 bases aligning to TRBD2. This CDR3 has 19 residues. Germline V gene sequence: CDR1 MNHNS, CDR2 SASEGT. J lost 4 bases, V lost 1 base, and 12 bases had no gene match. CDR3 sequence reads: CASSEGSSGGLLLTGELFF. The CDR3 nucleotides are TGTGCCAGCAGTGAAGGATCTAGCGGGGGACTCCTCCTCACCGGGGAGCTGTTTTTT.

This clone has more than one count but fewer than ten. The V and J genes are TRBV29-1 and TRBJ1-1; D not certain. This CDR3 has 11 amino acids. The V gene lost 2 bases and the J gene lost 0 bases, with 1 base spanning the gap. Looked up from germline, CDR1 is SQVTM and CDR2 is ANQGSEA. For the CDR3, the DNA is TGCAGCGTTGAATTGAACACTGAAGCTTTCTTT. This translates into CSVELNTEAFF.